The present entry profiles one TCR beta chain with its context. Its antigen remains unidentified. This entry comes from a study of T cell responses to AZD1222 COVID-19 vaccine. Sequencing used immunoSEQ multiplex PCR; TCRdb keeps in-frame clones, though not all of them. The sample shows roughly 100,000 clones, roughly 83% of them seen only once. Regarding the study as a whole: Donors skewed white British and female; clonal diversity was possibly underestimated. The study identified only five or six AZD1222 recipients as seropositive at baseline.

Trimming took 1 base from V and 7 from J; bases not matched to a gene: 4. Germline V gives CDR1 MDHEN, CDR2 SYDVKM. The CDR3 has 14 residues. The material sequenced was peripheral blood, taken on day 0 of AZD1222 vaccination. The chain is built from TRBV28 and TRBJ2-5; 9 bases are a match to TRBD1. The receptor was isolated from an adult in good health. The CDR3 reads CASSLSMDRGTQYF. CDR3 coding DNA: TGTGCCAGCAGTTTATCCATGGACAGGGGGACCCAGTACTTC. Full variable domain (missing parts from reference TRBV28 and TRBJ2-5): DVKVTQSSRYLVKRTGEKVFLECVQDMDHENMFWYRQDPGLGLRLIYFSYDVKMKEKGDIPEGYSVSREKKERFSLILESASTNQTSMYLCASSLSMDRGTQYFGPGTRLLVL.